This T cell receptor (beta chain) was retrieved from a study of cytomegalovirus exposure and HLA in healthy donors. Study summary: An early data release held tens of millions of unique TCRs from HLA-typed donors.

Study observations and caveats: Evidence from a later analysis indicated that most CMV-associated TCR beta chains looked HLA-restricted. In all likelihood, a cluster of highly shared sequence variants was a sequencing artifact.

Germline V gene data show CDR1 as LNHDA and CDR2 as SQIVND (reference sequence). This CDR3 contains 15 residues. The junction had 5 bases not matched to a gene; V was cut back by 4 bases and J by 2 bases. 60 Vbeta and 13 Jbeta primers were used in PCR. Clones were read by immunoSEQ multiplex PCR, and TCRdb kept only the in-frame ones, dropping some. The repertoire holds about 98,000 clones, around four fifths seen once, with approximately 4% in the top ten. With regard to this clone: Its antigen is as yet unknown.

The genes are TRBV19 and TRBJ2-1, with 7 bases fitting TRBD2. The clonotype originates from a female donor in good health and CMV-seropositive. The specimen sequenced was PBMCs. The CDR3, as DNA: TGTGCCAGTAGTACCCGGGAGGAGACCTACAATGAGCAGTTCTTC. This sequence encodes CASSTREETYNEQFF.